Reported below is one T cell receptor (beta chain). The antigen it recognizes is unknown. Nothing much larger sits one base from this clone, and base qualities are not available. V is clipped by 6 bases and J by 6 bases, and the sequence between their germline boundaries is 14 bases long. The CDR3 starts with the cysteine, ends with the phenylalanine, and has 14 residues. The only DNA kept is the CDR3, 42 bases in frame from the first base. Based on the germline V gene, the CDR1 and CDR2 sequences are MNHNS and SASEGT. Healthy HIV-negative adults with no recently reported acute infections or vaccinations were included as donors. Only Caucasian adults living in Nashville, Tennessee, USA were represented among the donors. Magnetic negative selection was used to enrich CD4+ T cells, after which naive cells were positively selected on CD45RA and the negative fraction became the memory subset. Blood was obtained by leukapheresis, after which PBMCs were separated by Ficoll-Histopaque density gradient centrifugation and cryopreserved in liquid nitrogen vapor phase. Analytical flow cytometry was used to check the purity and quantity of each magnetically sorted T cell population. Genomic DNA was isolated from every sorted fraction and measured by UV absorbance on a Nanodrop 2000c.

The data stem from a study of shared clonotypes between healthy human individuals (dated by TCRdb to 2020 to 2022). Turning to the overall study: The cohort included three men and a couple of women between 18 and 49 years of age. Per donor, three plates each were used for CD4 naive and CD4 memory, two for CD8 naive, and one for CD8 memory. To estimate repertoire size and how much clonotypes are shared between individuals, the study performed deep sequencing of blood TCR repertoires from roughly five healthy adults. Different laboratories and diverse techniques were used to prepare libraries and sequence TCR repertoires, to increase sequencing depth and limit assay-specific biases. Leukapheresis yielded between about 0.94 and 9 billion PBMCs per donor. The full study reports these points: Only blood was sampled, and tissue TCR repertoires likely differ from those in blood. Even with the large sequencing depth, rarefaction of the sorted-subset datasets indicated that sequencing was incomplete. Naive subsets generally had larger estimated clonotype richness than memory subsets did. Clonotypes shared by all four sorted-subset donors showed higher generation probabilities than non-shared clonotypes. Sharing across a few donors was observed for approximately 5% of naive CD4, 3% to 3.5% of naive CD8, about 2.3% of memory CD4, and around 0.4% of memory CD8 clonotypes. The small number of donors limited the genetic and exposure-history diversity represented. Based on pairwise subsampling, the degree of clonotype sharing among donors was expected to be affected by sequencing depth.

TCR CDR3 regions were amplified from genomic DNA by multiplex PCR using the deep immunoSEQ assay. For each cell subset, the extracted genomic DNA was distributed evenly across all wells of several immunoSEQ 96-well plates, and each plate served as one replicate. For sorted subsets, each replicate PCR was loaded with about 0.2 ug genomic DNA, equivalent to 32,000 or so T cell genomes. Purified libraries were measured with a Qubit 3.0 fluorometer, size-checked on a Bioanalyzer 2100, and measured again with the KAPA Library Quantification kit. A separate single-read 150-cycle Illumina NextSeq 550 flow cell was used to sequence each immunoSEQ 96-well plate. The authors processed their data as follows. Because the immunoSEQ output held only junctional sequences and lacked quality scores, the filtering could not match the filtering applied to full-length reads. To assign V/J genes and CDR3, sequences were annotated against IMGT germline references using PyIR, a Python wrapper for IgBLAST v1.9. Any read was removed if the V/J assignment was weak (E-value above 1e-6), the CDR3 was missing, or the read contained stop codons, out-of-frame junctions, or ambiguous translated residues. V3J clonotypes were defined as sequences sharing an identical inferred V gene, J gene, and CDR3 amino acid sequence. To compute the percentage overlap between repertoires, the number of shared unique clonotypes was divided by the size of the smaller repertoire. Three approaches were used to assess repertoire richness: RTK rarefaction, the Chao1 estimator, and Recon v2.1 estimates of unobserved clonotypes. For all TCRbeta clonotypes obtained by the gDNA method from several donors, generation probabilities were computed with OLGA. TCRdb carries this immuneACCESS record with in-frame sequences only. Its versions omit some clonotypes, under half of them owing to an unresolved V gene in the studies checked, with the rest unexplained. That table gives V, J and clone size, and the DNA gave D and trimming. In all, the sample holds a few million clones, and over 85% of those were seen once. The ten largest make up over 0.12% of the sample.

The TCR originated in a man in his late teens or twenties in good health. Source material: naive CD4+ T cells sorted from blood. In the paper's terms, the cell subset or site label means: CD45RA+ positively selected. The chain couples TRBV6-1 to TRBJ1-4, with TRBD1 tentatively as D gene (5 bases match). The nucleotide sequence is given as TGTGCCAGCAGCGGTGGGGGGGTTGATGAAAAACTGTTTTTT. Its protein reads: CASSGGGVDEKLFF.